Below are 2 T cell receptor beta chains sequenced from a single sample in a study of cytomegalovirus exposure and HLA in healthy donors (dated by TCRdb to 2016 to 2017). Preparation of the library involved the immunoSEQ multiplex PCR assay. For the multiplex PCR, a mixture combining 60 forward primers for TCR Vbeta segments and 13 reverse primers for TCR Jbeta segments was used. TCRdb holds this immuneACCESS table with in-frame rearrangements only. Some clones are missing; in checked studies, unresolved V genes explain under half, and the rest has no known cause. The table for this sample lists 110,000 or so clones; roughly 71% of them were counted only once. The biggest ten clones account for 8% to 10% of the sample. Sequencing was carried out using PBMCs. The receptor source for this set is a man younger than 30 in good health and CMV-seropositive.

This rearrangement joins TRBV27 to TRBJ1-5, with D maybe TRBD1 (6 bases). Trimming pared 3 bases from V and 3 bases from J, leaving 9 bases between. Germline V lookup: CDR1 MNHEY, CDR2 SMNVEV (reference sequence). This CDR3 has 14 residues. The CDR3 loop is CASSLTGDNQPQHF. CDR3 nucleotides: TGTGCCAGCAGTTTGACAGGAGACAATCAGCCCCAGCATTTT.

The gene calls are TRBV13 and TRBJ2-7; 9 nucleotides agree with TRBD1. Germline CDR1 and CDR2: PRHDT and FYEKMQ (reference sequence). V lost 4 bases and J lost 3; bases outside the gene matches: 10. The CDR3 contains 16 residues. CDR3 in DNA: TGTGCCAGCAGCTCCATTTCCGGGACAGGGAGCTACGAGCAGTACTTC. Its translation is CASSSISGTGSYEQYF.